This TCR beta chain was recovered during a study of T cells after yellow fever vaccination. Findings and caveats of the study: A large majority of primary-vaccination clones showed up again after the booster (about 96% CD4, 88% CD8).

TCRdb re-analysed the 5' RACE reads in MiXCR, keeping a single row per CDR3 protein. The repertoire consists of about 340,000 distinct CDR3 sequences, with approximately 3.9% occurring once and the leading ten covering about 24%. As regards this clonotype: Its cognate antigen is unknown.

This receptor was taken from a young man who received the YFV17D yellow fever vaccine. Sample: PBMCs, taken 5 days after the yellow fever booster vaccination.

Here the CDR3 DNA reads TGCGCCAGCAGTGAGTCTGGCAGGAACACCGGGGAGCTGTTTTTT. Translated, it gives CASSESGRNTGELFF. This chain joins TRBV10-1 and TRBJ2-2, with unresolved D. Trimming stripped 0 bases from V and 1 base from J, with 6 bases between. Germline CDR1 reads WNHNN; CDR2 reads SYGVQD (reference sequence). This CDR3 is 15 amino acids long.